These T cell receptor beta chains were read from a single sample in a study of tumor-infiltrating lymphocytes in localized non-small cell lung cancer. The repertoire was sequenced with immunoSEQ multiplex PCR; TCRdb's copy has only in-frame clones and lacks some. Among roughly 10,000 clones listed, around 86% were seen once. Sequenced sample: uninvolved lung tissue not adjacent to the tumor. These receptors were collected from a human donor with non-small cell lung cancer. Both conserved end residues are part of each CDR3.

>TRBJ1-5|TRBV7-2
CASSLKGANSNQPQHF
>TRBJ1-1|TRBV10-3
CAISDGEVEAFF
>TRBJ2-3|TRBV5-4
CASSSRDRGTDTQYF
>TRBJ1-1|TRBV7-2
CASSLRQGTEAFF
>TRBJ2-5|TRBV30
CAWSRLTGARETQYF
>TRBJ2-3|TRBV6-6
CATSPRDTQYF
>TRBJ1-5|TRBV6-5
CASSWGRNQPQHF
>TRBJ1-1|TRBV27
CASSLQGAVTEAFF
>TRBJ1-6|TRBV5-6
CASSSVESSYNSPLHF
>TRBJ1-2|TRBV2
CASSPRQAVDGYTF
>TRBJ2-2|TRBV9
CASSVGPGGGASGELFF
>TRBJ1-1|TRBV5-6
CASSPGGGLEAFF
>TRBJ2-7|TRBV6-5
CASKIGQGGGYEQYF
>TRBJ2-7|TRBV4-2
CASSRGTSGKVRDEQYF
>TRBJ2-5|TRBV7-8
CAGGLGLAGGQETQYF
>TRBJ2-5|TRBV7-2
CASSSTGRKETQYF
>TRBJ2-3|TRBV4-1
CASSQGTQYF
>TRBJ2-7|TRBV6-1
CASSPRTGFYEQYF
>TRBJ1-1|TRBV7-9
CASSENTEAFF
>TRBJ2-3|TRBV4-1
CASSQPTGRLSTDTQYF
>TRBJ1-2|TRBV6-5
CASSYRQGKYTF
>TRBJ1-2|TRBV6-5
CASWSDYGYTF
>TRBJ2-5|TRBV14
CASSQKVRGGGGAETQYF
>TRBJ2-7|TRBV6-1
CASSDRVFSYEQYF
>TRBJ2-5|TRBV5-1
CASSRGLQETQYF
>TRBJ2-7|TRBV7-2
CASSRTGSYEQYF
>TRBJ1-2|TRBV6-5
CASSSYGQGGYGYTF
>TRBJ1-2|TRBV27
CASSLRKGIGYTF
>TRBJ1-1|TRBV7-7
CASSRGQNTEAFF
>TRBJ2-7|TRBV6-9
CASRPTGVKYEQYF
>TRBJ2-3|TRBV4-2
CASSQEGRTGPTDTQYF
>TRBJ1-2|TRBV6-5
CASSYSTRGGYTF
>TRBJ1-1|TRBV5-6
CASSHRNRQGSKNTEAFF
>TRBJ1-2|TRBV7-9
CASSLREGYGYTF
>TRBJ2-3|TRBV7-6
CASSLTGPDTQYF
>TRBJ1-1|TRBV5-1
CASNQSDRDSTEAFF
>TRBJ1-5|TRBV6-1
CASSEATQFYQPQHF
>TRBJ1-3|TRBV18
CASSTLPGADGNTIYF
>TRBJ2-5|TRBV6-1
CASSSERGGVETQYF
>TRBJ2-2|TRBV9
CASSVGPGRGDTGELFF
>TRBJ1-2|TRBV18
CASSAYPGQRNGYTF
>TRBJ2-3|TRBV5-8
CASSFRGRTDTQYF
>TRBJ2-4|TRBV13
CASSLQGKNIQYF
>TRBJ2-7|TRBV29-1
CSVSSGPYEQYF
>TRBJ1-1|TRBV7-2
CASSPFGRTYTEAFF
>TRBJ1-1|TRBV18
CASSPNEQAPEAFF
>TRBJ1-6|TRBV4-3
CASSQESGTGHSPLHF
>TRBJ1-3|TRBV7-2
CASSLQGLSGNTIYF
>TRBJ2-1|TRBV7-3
CASSLGGPGNEQFF
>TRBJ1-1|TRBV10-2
CASTSGTVIGSDTEAFF